Listed below are T cell receptor beta chains from one sample, sequenced in a study of identifying expanded T cells in peripheral blood. Sequencing used immunoSEQ multiplex PCR; TCRdb keeps in-frame clones, though not all of them. The sample carries around 100,000 clones, approximately 90% recorded once. Sequencing was performed on blood. The receptors were gathered from a person aged 18 to 70 in good health. Both conserved end residues are part of each CDR3.

v_call	j_call	cdr3_aa
TRBV2	TRBJ1-5	CASRDDRDQPQHF
TRBV6-1	TRBJ1-5	CASIRGTGAQPQHF
TRBV11-3	TRBJ2-1	CASSRGPYNEQFF
TRBV6-5	TRBJ2-1	CASSYPGGEFF
TRBV21-1	TRBJ2-5	CASFWGDQETQYF
TRBV18	TRBJ2-1	CASSRASGDNEQFF
TRBV14	TRBJ2-4	CASSQDTEEHPSGGKNIQYF
TRBV4-3	TRBJ2-1	CASSQEISYNEQFF
TRBV28	TRBJ1-1	CASSFVIQGANEAFF
TRBV7-9	TRBJ1-3	CASSPVLNTIYF
TRBV7-9	TRBJ1-2	CASSSRGAWGYTF
TRBV6-1	TRBJ1-2	CASSEETVQGSLRGYTF
TRBV5-6	TRBJ2-7	CASTFGGFSYEQYF
TRBV27	TRBJ2-1	CASSFSRTGDPFYNEQFF
TRBV7-2	TRBJ2-5	CASSRGGQETQYF
TRBV5-5	TRBJ2-7	CASSLTVLREQYF
TRBV5-4	TRBJ1-6	CASSPTHGSDSPLHF
TRBV6-6	TRBJ2-5	CASSYPPDLGKTQYF
TRBV15	TRBJ2-5	CATSRDILAGGRYQETQYF
TRBV2	TRBJ2-7	CASSYSSYEQYF
TRBV14	TRBJ2-3	CASSLRTGFSTDTQYF
TRBV9	TRBJ1-4	CASSVGGGGTDEKLFF
TRBV5-5	TRBJ1-2	CASSPSRGQAHYGYTF
TRBV7-2	.	CASSSWGRNYEQYF
TRBV28	TRBJ2-5	CASSFEHRGPSETQYF
TRBV5-1	TRBJ2-5	CASSLLSVQETQYF
TRBV4-1	TRBJ2-3	CASSQGLASVDTQYF
TRBV29-1	TRBJ1-2	CSALKGDTYGYTF
TRBV6-5	TRBJ1-6	CASSDRDRWSPLHF
TRBV7-2	TRBJ2-5	CASSWNSQETQYF
TRBV18	TRBJ2-2	CASSPPLGRGTGELFF
TRBV7-2	TRBJ2-7	CASSLGGRGLGGTYF
TRBV6-6	TRBJ2-7	CATVGTDLYEQYF
TRBV9	TRBJ2-7	CASSARGTAFTYEQYF
TRBV4-1	TRBJ1-6	CASSQVGSYDSPLHF
TRBV28	TRBJ2-3	CASSLSAGGYLDTQYF
TRBV30	TRBJ2-7	CAWSDGGGNYEQYF
TRBV11-3	TRBJ1-1	CASSFSVGTEAFF
TRBV7-2	TRBJ1-1	CASIQQGGTEAFF
TRBV7-2	TRBJ1-1	CASSFARHTEAFF
TRBV19	TRBJ2-3	CASSIEGTDTQYF
TRBV7-6	TRBJ2-7	CASSFGTESSYEQYF
TRBV4-3	TRBJ1-1	CASSQELGPDTEAFF
TRBV28	TRBJ1-6	CASTSADSSSYNSPLHF
TRBV7-6	TRBJ2-3	CASSLGVSDTQYF
TRBV6-6	TRBJ2-2	CASSQYRGTNTGELFF
TRBV5-5	TRBJ1-1	CASSPGTVNTEAFF
TRBV11-2	TRBJ2-2	CASSPLAWELFF
TRBV10-3	TRBJ2-5	CAISEYREETQYF
TRBV15	TRBJ2-1	CATSRDGVAGGVDEQFF